The present TCR beta chain was sequenced within a study of cytomegalovirus exposure and HLA in healthy donors (dated by TCRdb to about 2017). Study-wide context: In an earlier analysis of under 600 of the donors, roughly 300 Gb of sequence data and 100 million or so unique TCR beta sequences from 180 million or so T cells were reported. Besides the first cohort of hundreds of subjects, a separate validation cohort made up of 120 different subjects was used. A later genetic analysis used genome-wide SNP genotypes for 398 of the 666 donors, treating that subset as a discovery cohort. Both class I and class II loci were covered by HLA typing, at four-digit resolution. Every repertoire in the discovery cohort had been generated on one and the same sequencing platform. Four or five DR-DQ haplotypes were handled as single units for association and clustering because linkage in the cohort was strong. Donor age, sex, ethnicity and CMV serostatus were compiled alongside the repertoire data. Across approximately 400 genotyped donors of the cohort, an average of 235,054 unique TCR beta nucleotide sequences per donor were sequenced, and approximately 17% of those sequences were non-productive. The study was designed to test whether signatures of past pathogen exposure could be identified by cataloging public T cell receptors. To decide whether each TCR beta V gene segment behaved as functional or pseudogenic, an earlier analysis of some 600 of the donors relied on high-throughput TCR beta sequencing. An early release covering just under 650 HLA-typed donors comprised about 290 gigabases of sequencing data and 85 million to 100 million unique TCR sequences. A later analysis re-analyzed previously published TCR beta repertoires from 500 to 700 donors and added high-resolution HLA genotyping to study TCR occurrence patterns. Rather than using new phenotypic data, the later analysis identified candidate immune exposures from TCR beta sequences and from how often those sequences occurred across donors. To predict cytomegalovirus infection status, the study brought together high-throughput TCR immunosequencing, statistical association of individual TCRs with disease status, and machine learning. The number of donors typed differed by locus, with roughly 620-630 for A, B, C, DRB1 and DQB1, approximately 500 for DQA1, 600 to 610 for DPA1, and around 430 for DPB1. Of the 300 to 450 genotyped donors, approximately 80% were placed in the genetic ancestry cluster associated with self-reported Caucasian donors. The study used immunosequencing to profile the T cell repertoires of 670 or so subjects and linked those repertoires to cytomegalovirus serostatus. Overall study results and their limits: HLA typing was unavailable for some donors at each locus, so association tests used only the typed subset. When HLA alleles, especially DR and DQ, strongly co-occurred, TCR associations were difficult to assign to individual alleles. Several of the top co-occurrence clusters appeared to be linked to parvovirus B19, influenza, CMV and Epstein-Barr virus, according to a later analysis. An earlier analysis of approximately 600 of the donors showed that most TCR beta V segments appeared in productive rearrangements either about 87% or about 30% of the time, which broadly matched IMGT annotations. Only TCR beta chains were sequenced in this cohort, and the absence of alpha or paired-chain data limited detectable features. A later analysis found that most CMV-associated TCR beta chains appeared HLA-restricted, with HLA associations seemingly driven largely by CMV exposure. V-gene and J-gene trimming of TCR beta chains was associated with a missense DCLRE1C variant in a later genetic analysis, and the association was replicated in an independent cohort. Specific HLA alleles were associated with over 15,000 TCR beta sequences at a false discovery rate of 0.05 in a later analysis. Immune exposure information for the cohort was limited to CMV serostatus. The authors suggested that the approach could potentially be extended to other disease states and immunological phenotypes. According to a later analysis, TCR association rates differed among HLA loci, with DRB1 alleles showing the most associated TCRs and HLA-C alleles showing the fewest. According to a later genetic analysis, donors in an Asian-associated ancestry cluster had fewer N-insertions in productive TCRs than the roughly 660-donor mean. Across donors, most TCR sequences were observed very rarely, whereas some public TCRs were present in many individuals. The earlier analysis of some 540 of the donors excluded some 15 rarely observed V segments, including chromosome 9 orphons, because counts were too low. A further reported finding was that TCR beta sequences accurately predicted the HLA-A and HLA-B alleles for most subjects in the first cohort. Sequencing depth was assumed to be roughly uniform across donors in the presence/absence analyses, though that assumption may not hold. A group of highly shared sequence variants was considered likely to be a technical artifact of the sequencing pipeline. In a later analysis, HLA-associated TCR beta chains were found to be more clonally expanded and to have lower generation probabilities than equally common non-associated chains. The classifier was reported to diagnose cytomegalovirus status with high specificity and sensitivity in both the original and validation cohorts. A few of the identified cytomegalovirus-associated TCR beta chains were confirmed in vitro to be specific for cytomegalovirus antigens. The 87-base-pair reads could not distinguish some IMGT-functional V segments, including TRBV6-2 and TRBV6-3, so those segments were excluded. Linkage disequilibrium might explain the correlated functional status among segregating V segments, but an unknown experimental factor could not be excluded. The study gave a list of 150 to 200 TCR beta chains associated with cytomegalovirus.

The cohort was made up of roughly 670 healthy bone marrow donors. At the time of sampling, all cohort members were nominally healthy, though unrecorded immune exposures were likely present. The donor was CMV seronegative and was included in the group of approximately 350 seronegative cohort members. A peripheral blood sample was provided by each donor, and peripheral blood mononuclear cells were used for TCR beta sequencing. The Qiagen DNeasy Blood Extraction Kit was used to extract genomic DNA from the blood cell samples. V gives up 4 bases and J gives up 4 bases, and the segment between their germline ends measures 18 bases. Spanning cysteine to phenylalanine, the CDR3 consists of 15 amino acids. The entry retains the CDR3 DNA only, 45 bases that are in frame from base 1. CDR1 SGDLS and CDR2 YYNGEE were looked up in the germline V gene. Concerning this clone: It has no known antigen specificity.

The library was made by the immunoSEQ multiplex PCR assay. For the multiplex PCR, a mixture combining 60 forward primers for TCR Vbeta segments and 13 reverse primers for TCR Jbeta segments was used. The CDR3 region of rearranged TCR beta genes was amplified from genomic DNA with a multiplex PCR assay. The amplified TCR beta libraries were sequenced on the Illumina HiSeq System as 87-base-pair reads. As for the authors' bioinformatics: In a later analysis, 70 million to 95 million unique TCR beta chains were counted across the roughly 670 repertoires, and about 10 million of these chains were shared by at least two donors. Raw reads were error-corrected and collapsed into unique sequences with a nearest-neighbor algorithm that merged closely related sequences to remove PCR and sequencing errors. V, D and J gene segments were assigned by aligning CDR3 sequences to IMGT reference sequences. For a sequence to be retained, a match of at least six nucleotides to both a V gene segment and a J gene segment was required. Rearrangements were classified as productive when the CDR3 lacked stop codons and remained in frame with V and J, and all other rearrangements were classified as non-productive. Following IMGT convention, CDR3 was defined as the stretch from the second conserved V-encoded cysteine up to the conserved J-encoded phenylalanine. The earlier analysis of about 530 of the donors excluded any sequence lacking an unambiguous match to a single V gene segment. In an earlier analysis of approximately 590 of the donors, a V segment was called functional when productive rearrangements were above 56.7%, and segregating when the standard deviation between donors exceeded 5%. A statistical classification framework was built to diagnose cytomegalovirus status from the catalog of TCR beta chain sequences. V and J gene assignment, in a later analysis, came from comparing TCR nucleotide sequences with IMGT/GENE-DB human TR gene sequences. The TCRdist pipeline was used in a later analysis to assign CDR3 sequences and most-parsimonious VDJ recombination scenarios. A later analysis defined each TCR beta chain by its CDR3 amino acid sequence plus V-gene family, and excluded reads lacking a unique V-gene family. A later analysis removed several hundred highly shared, low-generation-probability nucleotide sequences to deal with suspected cross-contamination and a sequencing artifact. In a later analysis, a clonal expansion index was calculated for each public chain from normalized within-repertoire ranks of inferred template counts. In a later analysis, generation probabilities were computed using a VDJ recombination model fitted to out-of-frame rearrangements, and the results were checked against IGoR. A later analysis scored TCR-TCR, TCR-HLA and TCR-CMV co-occurrence with hypergeometric tests, applying a repertoire-size bias correction to TCR pairs. In a later analysis, false discovery rates were estimated by permuting HLA or CMV assignments 20 times. A later analysis grouped co-occurring TCRs with DBSCAN, adding TCRdist sequence similarity when clustering within HLA-allele-positive subsets. Repertoires with fewer than 30,000 or more than 120,000 public chains, plus five repertoires with anomalous nucleotide sharing, were excluded from co-occurrence clustering. TCRdb retrieved this table from immuneACCESS and kept in-frame rearrangements only. Not all clones are present; in checked studies, unresolved V genes account for under half, and no reason is known for the remainder. Clonal size and the V and J genes are those of that table, whereas D and trimming came from the DNA. This sample's clone table shows some 140,000 clones. The biggest ten clones account for less than 2.5% of the sample.

The chain links TRBV9 with TRBJ2-7; TRBD1 might be the D gene, on 6 matching bases. This clonotype was obtained from a woman aged 60-70 years in good health and CMV-seronegative. The sample comprised PBMCs. This receptor has the CDR3 CASSPQGWGPYEQYF. The DNA sequence reads TGTGCCAGCAGCCCACAGGGTTGGGGTCCTTACGAGCAGTACTTC.